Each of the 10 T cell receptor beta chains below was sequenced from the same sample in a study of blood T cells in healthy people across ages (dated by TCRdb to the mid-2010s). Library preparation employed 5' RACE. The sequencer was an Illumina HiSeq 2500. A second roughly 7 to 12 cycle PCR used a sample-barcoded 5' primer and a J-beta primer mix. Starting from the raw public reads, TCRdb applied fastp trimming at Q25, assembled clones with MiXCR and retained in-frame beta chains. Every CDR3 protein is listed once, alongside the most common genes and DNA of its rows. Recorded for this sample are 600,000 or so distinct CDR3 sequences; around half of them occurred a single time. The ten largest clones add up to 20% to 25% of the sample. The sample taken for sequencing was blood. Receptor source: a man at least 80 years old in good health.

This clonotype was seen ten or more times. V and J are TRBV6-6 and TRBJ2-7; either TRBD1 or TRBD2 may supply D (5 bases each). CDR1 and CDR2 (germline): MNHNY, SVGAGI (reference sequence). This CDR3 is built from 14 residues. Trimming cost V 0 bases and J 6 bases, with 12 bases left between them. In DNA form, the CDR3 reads TGTGCCAGCAGTTACTCGAGGGGTGGAGGCGAGCAGTACTTC. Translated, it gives CASSYSRGGGEQYF.

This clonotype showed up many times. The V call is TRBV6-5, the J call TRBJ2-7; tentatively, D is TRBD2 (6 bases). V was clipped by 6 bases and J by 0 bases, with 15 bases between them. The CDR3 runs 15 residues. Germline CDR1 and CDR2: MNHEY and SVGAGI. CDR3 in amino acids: CASSLQYGSSYEQYF. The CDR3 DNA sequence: TGTGCCAGCAGCCTTCAGTACGGGAGCTCCTACGAGCAGTACTTC.

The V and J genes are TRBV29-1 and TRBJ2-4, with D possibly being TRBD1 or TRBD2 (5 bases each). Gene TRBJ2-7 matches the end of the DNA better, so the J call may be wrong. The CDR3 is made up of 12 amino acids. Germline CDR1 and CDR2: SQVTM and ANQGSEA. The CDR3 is CSAVNGGGEQYF. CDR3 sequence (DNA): TGCAGCGCTGTGAATGGGGGTGGCGAGCAGTACTTC.

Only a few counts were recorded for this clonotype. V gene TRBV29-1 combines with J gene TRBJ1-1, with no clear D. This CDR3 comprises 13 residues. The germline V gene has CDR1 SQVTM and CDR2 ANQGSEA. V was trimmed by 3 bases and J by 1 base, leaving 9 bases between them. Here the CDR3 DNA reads TGCAGCGTTGAGCCATACTCGAACACTGAAGCTTTCTTT. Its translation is CSVEPYSNTEAFF.

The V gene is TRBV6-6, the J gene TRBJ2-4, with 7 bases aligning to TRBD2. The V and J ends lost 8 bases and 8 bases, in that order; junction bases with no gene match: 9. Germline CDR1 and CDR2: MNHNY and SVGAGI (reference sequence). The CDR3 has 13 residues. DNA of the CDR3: TGTGCCAGCGGGAGGGGCCGTGAAGACATTCAGTACTTC. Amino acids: CASGRGREDIQYF.

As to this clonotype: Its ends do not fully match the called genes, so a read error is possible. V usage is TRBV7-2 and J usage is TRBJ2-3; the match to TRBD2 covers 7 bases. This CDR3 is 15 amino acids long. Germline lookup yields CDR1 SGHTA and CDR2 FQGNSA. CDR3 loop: CASSLRGVNTDTRYF. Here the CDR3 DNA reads TGTGCCAGCAGCCTCCGGGGGGTCAACACAGATACGCGGTATTTT. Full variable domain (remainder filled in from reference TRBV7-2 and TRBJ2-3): GAGVSQSPSNKVTEKGKDVELRCDPISGHTALYWYRQSLGQGLEFLIYFQGNSAPDKSGLPSDRFSAERTGGSVSTLTIQRTQQEDSAVYLCASSLRGVNTDTRYFGPGTRLTVL.

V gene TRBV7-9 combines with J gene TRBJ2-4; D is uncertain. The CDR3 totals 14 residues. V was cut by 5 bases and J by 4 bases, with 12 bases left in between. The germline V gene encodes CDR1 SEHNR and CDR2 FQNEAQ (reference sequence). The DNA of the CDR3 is TGTGCCAGCAGCGCCCCTCTCCAAAAAAACATTCAGTACTTC. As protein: CASSAPLQKNIQYF.

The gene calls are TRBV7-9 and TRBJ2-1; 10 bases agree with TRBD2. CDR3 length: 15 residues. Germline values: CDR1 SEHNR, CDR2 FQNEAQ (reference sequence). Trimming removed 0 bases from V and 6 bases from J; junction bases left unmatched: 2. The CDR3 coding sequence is TGTGCCAGCAGCTTAGCTAGCGGGGGGATCAATGAGCAGTTCTTC. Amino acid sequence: CASSLASGGINEQFF.

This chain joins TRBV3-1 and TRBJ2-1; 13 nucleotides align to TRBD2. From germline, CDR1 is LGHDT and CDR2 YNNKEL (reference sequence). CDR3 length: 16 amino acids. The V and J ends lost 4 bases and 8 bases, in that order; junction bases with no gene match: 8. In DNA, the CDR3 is TGTGCCAGCAGCCCTAGACGGACTAGCGGGGGCGATGAGCAGTTCTTC. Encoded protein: CASSPRRTSGGDEQFF.

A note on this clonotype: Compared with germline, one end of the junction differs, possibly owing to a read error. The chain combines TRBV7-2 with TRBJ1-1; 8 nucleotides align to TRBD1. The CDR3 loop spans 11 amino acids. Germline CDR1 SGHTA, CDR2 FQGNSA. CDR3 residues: CAGSHGQGGFF. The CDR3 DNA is TGTGCCGGCAGTCATGGACAGGGTGGTTTCTTT.